This TCR beta chain comes out of a study of response to subunit inactivated influenza vaccine. This CDR3 has 17 amino acids. J lost 1 base, V lost 2 bases, and 6 bases had no gene match. Germline V lookup: CDR1 KGHSH, CDR2 LQKENI. Via MiXCR, TCRdb re-called the RT-PCR reads, giving one row per CDR3 protein. The profile shows about 780,000 distinct CDR3 sequences, around 18% of them singletons. This specimen was PBMCs from blood, taken 4 to 6 days after vaccination. The chain has TRBV18 and TRBJ2-1; 9 nucleotides match TRBD2. The TCR originated in a man aged 50 or older who received an inactivated influenza vaccine. CDR3 sequence: CASSPGLAGVSYNEQFF. CDR3 DNA sequence: TGTGCCAGCTCACCAGGGTTAGCGGGAGTGTCCTACAATGAGCAGTTCTTC.